Given below is one T cell receptor beta chain in context. The record originates from a study of control samples from healthy donors and cancer patients. CDR3 size: 13 residues. Deletions cut 5 bases from V and 1 base from J, with 7 bases between. Germline V lookup: CDR1 SGHRS, CDR2 YFSETQ. Method: immunoSEQ multiplex PCR; TCRdb's copy keeps in-frame clones and lacks some. The sample shows approximately 220,000 clones, roughly 94% of them seen only once. The chain joins TRBV5-1 to TRBJ1-5; no definite D call. Sequenced: blood. This clonotype originated in a man between 50 and 59 years old in good health. DNA for the CDR3: TGCGCCAGCAGGGTAGGGAGCAATCAGCCCCAGCATTTT. Amino acid sequence: CASRVGSNQPQHF.